A single TCR beta chain is shown here with its context. The data were obtained in a study of control samples from healthy donors and cancer patients. Germline V gene lookup returns CDR1 SGHAT and CDR2 FQNNGV. The length of the CDR3 is 17 residues. V was trimmed by 5 bases and J by 3 bases, leaving 20 bases between them. Measured with immunoSEQ multiplex PCR; TCRdb has only the in-frame clones, and not every one. The data hold about 80,000 clones, with about 79% observed a single time. The rearrangement joins TRBV11-2 to TRBJ2-4, with TRBD1 as a possible D gene (6 bases). The source material was PBMCs. This TCR was recovered from a man between 60 and 75 years old with head and neck cancer. The CDR3: CASSLGGRGPHKNIQYF. The CDR3 DNA follows: TGTGCCAGCAGCCTCGGCGGCAGGGGACCACACAAAAACATTCAGTACTTC.